This is a list of T cell receptor beta chains from one sample in a study of monozygotic twins with inflammatory bowel disease. Reprocessing the 5' RACE reads, TCRdb reports a single entry for every CDR3 protein and omits DNA. In total, the table holds around 220,000 distinct CDR3 sequences. The sample consisted of blood. The receptor source for this set is a human donor with ulcerative colitis or Crohn's disease, or a healthy co-twin of an affected twin (not recorded which). Both conserved end residues are part of each CDR3.

TRBJ1-4	TRBV6-5	CASSYSGYGTGDEKLFF
TRBJ1-5	TRBV20-1	CSAIGTGGSSSNQPQHF
TRBJ2-1	TRBV5-1	CASSFTGGEQFF
TRBJ2-2	TRBV10-2	CASSESNRNTGELFF
TRBJ2-7	TRBV12-5	CASGLVAGGLYEQYF
TRBJ2-5	TRBV10-3	CAISESEAGGQETQYF
TRBJ2-1	TRBV27	CASSPSSGGNYNEQFF
TRBJ1-1	TRBV6-1	CASIPRRSVTDMNTEAFF
TRBJ2-7	TRBV7-9	CASRLAGDEQYF
TRBJ2-3	TRBV7-2	CASNLAGTDTQYF
TRBJ2-3	TRBV30	CAWSYGRRTDTQYF
TRBJ2-1	TRBV6-5	CAIGADSYNEQFF
TRBJ2-1	TRBV24-1	CATSGGDLMVYEQFF